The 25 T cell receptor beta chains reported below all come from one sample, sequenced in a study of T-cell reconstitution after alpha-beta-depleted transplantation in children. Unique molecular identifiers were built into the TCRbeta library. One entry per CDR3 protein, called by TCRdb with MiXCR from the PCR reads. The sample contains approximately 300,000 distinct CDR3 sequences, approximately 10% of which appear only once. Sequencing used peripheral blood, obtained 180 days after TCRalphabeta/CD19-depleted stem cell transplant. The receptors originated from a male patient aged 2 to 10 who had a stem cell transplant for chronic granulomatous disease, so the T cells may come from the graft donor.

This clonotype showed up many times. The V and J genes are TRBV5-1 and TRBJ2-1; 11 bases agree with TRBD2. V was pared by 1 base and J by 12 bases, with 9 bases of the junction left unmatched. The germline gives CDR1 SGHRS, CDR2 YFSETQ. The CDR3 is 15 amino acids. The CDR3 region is CASSLLTSGALGQFF. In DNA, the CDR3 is TGCGCCAGCAGCTTGCTGACTAGCGGGGCCTTAGGGCAGTTCTTC.

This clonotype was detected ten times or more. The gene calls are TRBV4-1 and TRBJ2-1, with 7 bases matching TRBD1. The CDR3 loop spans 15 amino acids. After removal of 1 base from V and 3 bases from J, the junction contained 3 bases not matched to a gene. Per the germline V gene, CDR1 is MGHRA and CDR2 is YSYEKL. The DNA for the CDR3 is TGCGCCAGCAGCCAAGGGGGACAGAGCTACAATGAGCAGTTCTTC. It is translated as CASSQGGQSYNEQFF.

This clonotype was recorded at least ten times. The CDR3 loop reads CASSFGRPYGYTF. In nucleotides, the CDR3 is TGTGCCAGCAGTTTTGGGCGGCCCTATGGCTACACCTTC. The V gene is TRBV12-3 or TRBV12-4, the J gene TRBJ1-2; no definite D call. V shed 3 bases and J shed 4 bases, with 9 bases lying between them. The CDR3 covers 13 residues.

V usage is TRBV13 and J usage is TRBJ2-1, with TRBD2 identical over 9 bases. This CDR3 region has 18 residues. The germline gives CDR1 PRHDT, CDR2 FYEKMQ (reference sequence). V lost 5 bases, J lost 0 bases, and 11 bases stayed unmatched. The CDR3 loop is CASSLRLAGTSSYNEQFF. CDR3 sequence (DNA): TGTGCCAGCAGCCTTAGGCTAGCGGGGACAAGCTCCTACAATGAGCAGTTCTTC.

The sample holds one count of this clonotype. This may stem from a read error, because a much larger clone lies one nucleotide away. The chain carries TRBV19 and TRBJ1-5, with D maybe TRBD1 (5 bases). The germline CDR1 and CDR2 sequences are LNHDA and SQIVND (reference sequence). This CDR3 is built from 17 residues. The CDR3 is CASTPRTSPYGNKPQHF. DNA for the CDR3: TGTGCCAGTACCCCGAGGACATCCCCCTATGGCAATAAGCCCCAGCATTTT.

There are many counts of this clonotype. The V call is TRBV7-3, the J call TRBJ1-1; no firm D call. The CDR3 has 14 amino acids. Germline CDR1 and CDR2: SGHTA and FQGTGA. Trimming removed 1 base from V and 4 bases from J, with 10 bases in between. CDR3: CASSLIPGSTEAFF. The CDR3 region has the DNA TGTGCCAGCAGCTTAATTCCGGGGAGCACTGAAGCTTTCTTT.

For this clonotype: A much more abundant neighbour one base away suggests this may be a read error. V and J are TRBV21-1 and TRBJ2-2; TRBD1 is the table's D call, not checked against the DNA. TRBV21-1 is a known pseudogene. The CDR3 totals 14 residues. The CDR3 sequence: CATSKRQGAGELFF. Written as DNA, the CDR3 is TGTGCCACCAGCAAACGACAGGGCGCCGGGGAGCTGTTTTTT.

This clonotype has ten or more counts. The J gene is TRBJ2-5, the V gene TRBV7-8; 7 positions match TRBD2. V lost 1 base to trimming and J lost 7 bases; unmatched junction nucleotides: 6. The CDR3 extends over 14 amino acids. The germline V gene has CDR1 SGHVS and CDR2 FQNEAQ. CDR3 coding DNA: TGTGCCAGCAGCTTAGTTACGGGGAGGGGGACCCAGTACTTC. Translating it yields CASSLVTGRGTQYF. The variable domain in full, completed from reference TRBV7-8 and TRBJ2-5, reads GAGVSQSPRYKVAKRGQDVALRCDPISGHVSLFWYQQALGQGPEFLTYFQNEAQLDKSGLPSDRFFAERPEGSVSTLKIQRTQQEDSAVYLCASSLVTGRGTQYFGPGTRLLVL.

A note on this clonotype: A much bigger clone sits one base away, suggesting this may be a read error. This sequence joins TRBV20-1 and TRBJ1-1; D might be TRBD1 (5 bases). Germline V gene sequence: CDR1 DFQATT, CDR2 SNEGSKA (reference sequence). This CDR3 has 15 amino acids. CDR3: CSARDSWTKNTEALF. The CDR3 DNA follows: TGCAGTGCTAGAGATAGTTGGACAAAGAACACTGAAGCTCTCTTT.

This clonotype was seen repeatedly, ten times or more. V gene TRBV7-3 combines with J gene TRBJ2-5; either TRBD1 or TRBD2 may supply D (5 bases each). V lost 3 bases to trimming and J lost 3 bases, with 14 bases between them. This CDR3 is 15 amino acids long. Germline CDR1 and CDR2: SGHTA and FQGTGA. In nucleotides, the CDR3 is TGTGCCAGCAGCTTTCACGGGGCGCCTAAAGAGACCCAGTACTTC. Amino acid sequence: CASSFHGAPKETQYF.

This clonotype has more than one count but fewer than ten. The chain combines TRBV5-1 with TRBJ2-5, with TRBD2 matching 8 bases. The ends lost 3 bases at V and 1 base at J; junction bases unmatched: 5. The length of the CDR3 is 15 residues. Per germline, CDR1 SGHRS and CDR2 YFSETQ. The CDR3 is CASSSLAALQETQYF. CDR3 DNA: TGCGCCAGCAGCTCACTAGCGGCCCTCCAAGAGACCCAGTACTTC.

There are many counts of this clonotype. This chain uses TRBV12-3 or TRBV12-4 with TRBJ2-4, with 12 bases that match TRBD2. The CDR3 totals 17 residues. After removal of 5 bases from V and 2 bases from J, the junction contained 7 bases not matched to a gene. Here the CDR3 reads CASSPPGLAGSKNIQYF. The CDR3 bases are TGTGCCAGCAGTCCCCCGGGACTAGCGGGCTCCAAAAACATTCAGTACTTC.

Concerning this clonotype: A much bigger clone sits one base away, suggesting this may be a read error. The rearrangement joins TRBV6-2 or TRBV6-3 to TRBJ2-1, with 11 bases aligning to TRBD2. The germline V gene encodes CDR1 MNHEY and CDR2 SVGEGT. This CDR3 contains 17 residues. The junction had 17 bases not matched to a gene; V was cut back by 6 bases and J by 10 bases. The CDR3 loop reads CASSPPISGGVLKEQFF. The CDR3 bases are TGTGCCAGCAGCCCACCAATTAGCGGGGGGGTTCTCAAAGAGCAGTTCTTC.

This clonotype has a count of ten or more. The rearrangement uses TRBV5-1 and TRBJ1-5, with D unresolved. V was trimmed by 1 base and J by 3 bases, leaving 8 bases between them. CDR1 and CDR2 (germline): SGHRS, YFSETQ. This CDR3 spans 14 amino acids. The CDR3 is CASSLRTPNQPQHF. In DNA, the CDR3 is TGCGCCAGCAGCTTGAGGACTCCCAATCAGCCCCAGCATTTT.

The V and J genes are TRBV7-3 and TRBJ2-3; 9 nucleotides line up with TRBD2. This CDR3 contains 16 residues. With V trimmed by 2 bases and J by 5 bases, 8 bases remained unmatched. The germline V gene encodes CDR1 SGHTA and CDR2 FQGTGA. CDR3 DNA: TGTGCCAGCAGCTTACGGGCGGGGGGGCCGGGAGATACGCAGTATTTT. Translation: CASSLRAGGPGDTQYF.

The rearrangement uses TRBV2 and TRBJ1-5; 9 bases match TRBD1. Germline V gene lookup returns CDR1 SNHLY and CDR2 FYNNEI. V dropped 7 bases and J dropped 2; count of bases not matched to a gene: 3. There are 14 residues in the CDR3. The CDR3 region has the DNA TGTGCCAGCACCCGGGACAGGGGCAATCAGCCCCAGCATTTT. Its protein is CASTRDRGNQPQHF.

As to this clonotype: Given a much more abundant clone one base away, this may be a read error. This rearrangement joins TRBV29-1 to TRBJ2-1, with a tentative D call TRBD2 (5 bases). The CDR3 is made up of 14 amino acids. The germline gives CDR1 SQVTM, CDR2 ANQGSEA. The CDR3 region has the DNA TGCAGCGTCCTACCGCCGGGGATTGGGGATGAGCAGTCCTTC. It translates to CSVLPPGIGDEQSF.

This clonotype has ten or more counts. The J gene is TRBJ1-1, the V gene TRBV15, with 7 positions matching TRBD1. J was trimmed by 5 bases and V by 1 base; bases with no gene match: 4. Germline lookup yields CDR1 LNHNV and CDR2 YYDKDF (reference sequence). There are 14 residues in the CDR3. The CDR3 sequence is CATSRGQGRTEAFF. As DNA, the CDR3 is TGTGCCACCAGCAGAGGACAGGGTAGGACTGAAGCTTTCTTT.

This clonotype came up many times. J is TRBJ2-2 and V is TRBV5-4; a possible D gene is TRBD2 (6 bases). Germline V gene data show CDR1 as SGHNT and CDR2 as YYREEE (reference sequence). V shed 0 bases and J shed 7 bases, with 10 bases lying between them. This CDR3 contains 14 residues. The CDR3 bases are TGTGCCAGCAGCTTGGAGCCGGGAGTCGGGGAGCTGTTTTTT. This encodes CASSLEPGVGELFF.

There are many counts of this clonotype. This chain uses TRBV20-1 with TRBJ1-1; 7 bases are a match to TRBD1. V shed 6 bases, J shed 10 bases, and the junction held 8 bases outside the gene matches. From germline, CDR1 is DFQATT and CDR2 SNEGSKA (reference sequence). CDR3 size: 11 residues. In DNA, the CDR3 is TGCAGTGCACGAAAGACAGGGTTAGCTTTCTTT. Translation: CSARKTGLAFF.

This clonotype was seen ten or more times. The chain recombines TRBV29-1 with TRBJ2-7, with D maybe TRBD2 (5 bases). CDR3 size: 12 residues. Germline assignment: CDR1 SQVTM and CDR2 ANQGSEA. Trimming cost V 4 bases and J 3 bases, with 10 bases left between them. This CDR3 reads CSVVLDVYEQYF. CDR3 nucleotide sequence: TGCAGCGTTGTACTAGACGTCTACGAGCAGTACTTC.

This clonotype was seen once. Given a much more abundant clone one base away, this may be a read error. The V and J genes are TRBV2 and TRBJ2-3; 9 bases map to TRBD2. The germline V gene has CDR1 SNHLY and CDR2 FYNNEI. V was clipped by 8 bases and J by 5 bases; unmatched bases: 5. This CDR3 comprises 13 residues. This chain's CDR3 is CASGTSTQDTQYF. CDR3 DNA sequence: TGTGCCAGCGGGACTAGCACTCAAGATACGCAGTATTTT.

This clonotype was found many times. The CDR3 here is CASSQEDTYYEQYF. Written as DNA, the CDR3 is TGCGCCAGCAGCCAAGAAGACACGTACTACGAGCAGTACTTC. The V gene is TRBV4-3, the J gene TRBJ2-7, with D unclear. The CDR3 totals 14 residues. Looked up from germline, CDR1 is LGHNA and CDR2 is YSLEER. Trimming stripped 0 bases from V and 3 bases from J, with 9 bases between.

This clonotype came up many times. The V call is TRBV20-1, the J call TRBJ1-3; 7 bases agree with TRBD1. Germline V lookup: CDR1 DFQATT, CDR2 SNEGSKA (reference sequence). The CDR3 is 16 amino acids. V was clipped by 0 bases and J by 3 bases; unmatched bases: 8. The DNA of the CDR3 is TGCAGTGCTAGAGATGACGGCAGGGGGAATGGAAACACCATATATTTT. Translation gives CSARDDGRGNGNTIYF.

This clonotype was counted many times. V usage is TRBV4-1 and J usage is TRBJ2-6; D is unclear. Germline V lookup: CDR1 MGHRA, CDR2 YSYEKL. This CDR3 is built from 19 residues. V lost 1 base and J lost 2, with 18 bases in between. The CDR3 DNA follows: TGCGCCAGCAGCCAAGTTGCCGGATCCGGGTTCGCTGGGGCCAACGTCCTGACTTTC. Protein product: CASSQVAGSGFAGANVLTF.